This is a list of T cell receptor beta chains from one sample in a study of blood T cells in healthy people across ages. TCRdb fed the 5' RACE reads into MiXCR, producing one record per CDR3 protein. Altogether about 620,000 distinct CDR3 sequences are present, 52% being singletons, with the ten largest covering approximately 13%. Sequencing was done on a sample of blood. Source of these receptors: a woman of 80 years or more in good health. CDR3s include the opening cysteine and the closing phenylalanine or tryptophan. A D gene is named only where the DNA matches it firmly. A row's size may be missing; if present it is once, few, many or a size class.

TRBV20-1,-,TRBD1,TRBJ2-7,CSVLTGQGPYEQYF,TGCAGTGTCCTAACCGGACAGGGTCCGTACGAGCAGTACTTC
TRBV11-2,-,-,TRBJ1-2,CASSSSGREGGYTF,TGTGCCAGCAGCTCCTCAGGCAGGGAAGGAGGCTACACCTTC
TRBV7-2,-,-,TRBJ2-5,CASSFSGAKETQYF,TGTGCCAGCAGCTTTTCGGGGGCAAAGGAGACCCAGTACTTC
TRBV5-5,many,TRBD1,TRBJ2-1,CASSSQTGAYNEQFF,TGTGCCAGCAGCTCTCAGACAGGGGCCTACAATGAGCAGTTCTTC
TRBV20-1,many,-,TRBJ2-3,CSARLSGRTDTQYF,TGCAGTGCTAGACTATCCGGCCGCACAGATACGCAGTATTTT
TRBV5-1,once,-,TRBJ1-1,CASSLAGAGVLTEAFF,TGCGCCAGCAGCTTGGCGGGGGCAGGGGTTTTAACTGAAGCTTTCTTT
TRBV6-1,many,TRBD1,TRBJ2-1,CASSPMGTGANEQFF,TGTGCCAGCAGCCCGATGGGGACAGGGGCGAATGAGCAGTTCTTC
TRBV6-1,-,TRBD1,TRBJ2-4,CASGETVDRGEWAKNIQYF,TGTGCCAGCGGAGAAACAGTCGACAGGGGTGAATGGGCCAAAAACATTCAGTACTTC
TRBV12-3/TRBV12-4,-,TRBD2,TRBJ2-3,CASSLLGRAGKDTQYF,TGTGCCAGCAGTCTGCTGGGAAGAGCGGGAAAGGATACGCAGTATTTT
TRBV9,many,-,TRBJ2-6,CASSVGHGRANVLTF,TGTGCCAGCAGCGTAGGGCACGGTCGGGCCAACGTCCTGACTTTC
TRBV5-1,once,TRBD2,TRBJ2-2,CASSGTSGYTGELFF,TGCGCCAGCAGCGGGACTAGCGGATACACCGGGGAGCTGTTTTTT
TRBV12-3/TRBV12-4,-,TRBD2,TRBJ2-7,CASSRTSGAYPYEQYF,TGTGCCAGCAGCCGGACTAGCGGGGCCTACCCCTACGAGCAGTACTTC
TRBV6-1,-,TRBD1,TRBJ2-7,CASSEWGQGPEQYF,TGTGCCAGCAGTGAATGGGGACAGGGTCCCGAGCAGTACTTC
TRBV15,-,-,TRBJ2-5,CATSRASGTQYF,TGTGCCACCAGCAGGGCTTCTGGGACCCAGTACTTC
TRBV12-3/TRBV12-4,many,-,TRBJ2-1,CASSPTLGVGDWEQFF,TGTGCCAGCAGCCCCACCCTCGGTGTAGGGGATTGGGAGCAGTTCTTC
TRBV5-1,-,-,TRBJ2-1,CASSSRQELDEQFF,TGCGCCAGCAGCTCCCGACAGGAACTGGATGAGCAGTTCTTC
TRBV20-1,-,-,TRBJ2-5,CSAKKGEGRETQYF,TGCAGTGCCAAGAAGGGGGAGGGCCGAGAGACCCAGTACTTC
TRBV11-2,few,TRBD2,TRBJ2-7,CASSLGWGAGAYEQYF,TGTGCCAGCAGCTTAGGGTGGGGAGCGGGAGCCTACGAGCAGTACTTC
TRBV27,-,-,TRBJ2-7,CASSLDPAYEQYF,TGTGCCAGCAGTTTGGACCCAGCCTACGAGCAGTACTTC
TRBV7-9,-,-,TRBJ1-2,CASSQDSFSYGYTF,TGTGCCAGCAGCCAGGACAGCTTCTCCTATGGCTACACCTTC
TRBV28,few,TRBD1,TRBJ1-1,CASSLAGTGNEAFF,TGTGCCAGCAGTTTGGCCGGGACAGGGAATGAAGCTTTCTTT
TRBV7-9,many,TRBD2,TRBJ2-1,CASSSSGGNGNEQFF,TGTGCCAGCAGCTCCTCGGGGGGGAACGGCAATGAGCAGTTCTTC
TRBV3-1,many,-,TRBJ2-1,CASSQQVSYNEQFF,TGTGCCAGCAGCCAACAGGTCTCCTACAATGAGCAGTTCTTC
TRBV6-5,many,-,TRBJ1-1,CASSWSREGEAFF,TGTGCCAGCAGTTGGTCCAGGGAGGGGGAAGCTTTCTTT
TRBV11-2,-,-,TRBJ2-4,CASSFGGQTDIQYF,TGTGCCAGCAGCTTCGGCGGACAAACGGACATTCAGTACTTC
TRBV20-1,-,-,TRBJ2-3,CSALGPQTDTQYF,TGCAGTGCCCTGGGGCCTCAGACAGATACGCAGTATTTT
TRBV20-1,-,-,TRBJ2-1,CSARRGSSHNEQFF,TGCAGTGCCCGACGAGGCAGCTCCCACAATGAGCAGTTCTTC
TRBV18,many,TRBD2,TRBJ2-1,CASSPPSGRANEQFF,TGTGCCAGCTCACCACCCAGCGGGAGGGCCAATGAGCAGTTCTTC
TRBV9,-,-,TRBJ2-5,CASSVEGSSSEQYF,TGTGCCAGCAGCGTAGAGGGGTCTAGCAGTGAGCAGTACTTC
TRBV28,-,TRBD2,TRBJ2-1,CASSPPTSGYNEQFF,TGTGCCAGCAGTCCACCGACTAGCGGTTACAATGAGCAGTTCTTC
TRBV18,many,TRBD1,TRBJ2-3,CASSPLTGVEGDTQYF,TGTGCCAGCTCACCCCTGACAGGGGTCGAGGGGGATACGCAGTATTTT
TRBV27,many,TRBD2,TRBJ2-7,CASSFSGSINEQYF,TGTGCCAGCAGTTTTAGCGGGAGTATCAACGAGCAGTACTTC